Given below is one TCR beta chain in context. The antigen is undetermined. TCRdb's table, derived via immunoSEQ multiplex PCR, lists solely in-frame clones and lacks some. The sample contains roughly 200,000 clones, around 94% of which appear only once. These data come from a study of T cell responses to AZD1222 COVID-19 vaccine. Trimming removed 1 base from V and 3 bases from J, with 3 bases in between. The CDR3 has 12 residues. The germline V gene encodes CDR1 SGHTA and CDR2 FQGNSA. Overall study findings and caveats: Only six or seven AZD1222 recipients tested seropositive at baseline. Nearly half of spike-specific TCRs reportedly target unmutated variant regions. Clonal diversity may have been underestimated, and the donors were mostly white British, with more females than males.

This sequence joins TRBV7-2 and TRBJ1-2; D unclear. This clonotype originated in an adult who received the MenACWY meningococcal vaccine as a control. The sequenced sample was peripheral blood, obtained 28 days after the second dose of the MenACWY control vaccine. The CDR3 loop is CASSLVDYGYTF. DNA of the CDR3: TGTGCCAGCAGCTTAGTCGACTATGGCTACACCTTC.